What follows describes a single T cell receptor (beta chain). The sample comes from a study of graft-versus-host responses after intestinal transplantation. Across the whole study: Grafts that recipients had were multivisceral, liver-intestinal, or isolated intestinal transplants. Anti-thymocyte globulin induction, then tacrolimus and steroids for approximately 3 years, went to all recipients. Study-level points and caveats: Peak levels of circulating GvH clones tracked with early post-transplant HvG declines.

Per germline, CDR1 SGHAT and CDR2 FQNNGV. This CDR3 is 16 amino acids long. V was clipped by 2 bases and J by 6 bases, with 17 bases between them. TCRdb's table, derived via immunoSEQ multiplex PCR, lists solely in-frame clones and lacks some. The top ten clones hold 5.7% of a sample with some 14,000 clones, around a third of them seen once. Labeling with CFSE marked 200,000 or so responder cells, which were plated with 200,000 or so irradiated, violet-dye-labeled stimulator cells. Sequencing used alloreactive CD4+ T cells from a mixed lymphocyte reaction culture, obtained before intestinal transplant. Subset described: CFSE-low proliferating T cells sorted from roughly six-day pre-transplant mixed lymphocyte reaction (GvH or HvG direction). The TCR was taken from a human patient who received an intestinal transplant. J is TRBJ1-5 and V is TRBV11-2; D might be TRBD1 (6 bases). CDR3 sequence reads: CASSLSPDRRGQPQHF. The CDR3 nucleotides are TGTGCCAGCAGCTTATCGCCGGACAGACGGGGTCAGCCCCAGCATTTT.